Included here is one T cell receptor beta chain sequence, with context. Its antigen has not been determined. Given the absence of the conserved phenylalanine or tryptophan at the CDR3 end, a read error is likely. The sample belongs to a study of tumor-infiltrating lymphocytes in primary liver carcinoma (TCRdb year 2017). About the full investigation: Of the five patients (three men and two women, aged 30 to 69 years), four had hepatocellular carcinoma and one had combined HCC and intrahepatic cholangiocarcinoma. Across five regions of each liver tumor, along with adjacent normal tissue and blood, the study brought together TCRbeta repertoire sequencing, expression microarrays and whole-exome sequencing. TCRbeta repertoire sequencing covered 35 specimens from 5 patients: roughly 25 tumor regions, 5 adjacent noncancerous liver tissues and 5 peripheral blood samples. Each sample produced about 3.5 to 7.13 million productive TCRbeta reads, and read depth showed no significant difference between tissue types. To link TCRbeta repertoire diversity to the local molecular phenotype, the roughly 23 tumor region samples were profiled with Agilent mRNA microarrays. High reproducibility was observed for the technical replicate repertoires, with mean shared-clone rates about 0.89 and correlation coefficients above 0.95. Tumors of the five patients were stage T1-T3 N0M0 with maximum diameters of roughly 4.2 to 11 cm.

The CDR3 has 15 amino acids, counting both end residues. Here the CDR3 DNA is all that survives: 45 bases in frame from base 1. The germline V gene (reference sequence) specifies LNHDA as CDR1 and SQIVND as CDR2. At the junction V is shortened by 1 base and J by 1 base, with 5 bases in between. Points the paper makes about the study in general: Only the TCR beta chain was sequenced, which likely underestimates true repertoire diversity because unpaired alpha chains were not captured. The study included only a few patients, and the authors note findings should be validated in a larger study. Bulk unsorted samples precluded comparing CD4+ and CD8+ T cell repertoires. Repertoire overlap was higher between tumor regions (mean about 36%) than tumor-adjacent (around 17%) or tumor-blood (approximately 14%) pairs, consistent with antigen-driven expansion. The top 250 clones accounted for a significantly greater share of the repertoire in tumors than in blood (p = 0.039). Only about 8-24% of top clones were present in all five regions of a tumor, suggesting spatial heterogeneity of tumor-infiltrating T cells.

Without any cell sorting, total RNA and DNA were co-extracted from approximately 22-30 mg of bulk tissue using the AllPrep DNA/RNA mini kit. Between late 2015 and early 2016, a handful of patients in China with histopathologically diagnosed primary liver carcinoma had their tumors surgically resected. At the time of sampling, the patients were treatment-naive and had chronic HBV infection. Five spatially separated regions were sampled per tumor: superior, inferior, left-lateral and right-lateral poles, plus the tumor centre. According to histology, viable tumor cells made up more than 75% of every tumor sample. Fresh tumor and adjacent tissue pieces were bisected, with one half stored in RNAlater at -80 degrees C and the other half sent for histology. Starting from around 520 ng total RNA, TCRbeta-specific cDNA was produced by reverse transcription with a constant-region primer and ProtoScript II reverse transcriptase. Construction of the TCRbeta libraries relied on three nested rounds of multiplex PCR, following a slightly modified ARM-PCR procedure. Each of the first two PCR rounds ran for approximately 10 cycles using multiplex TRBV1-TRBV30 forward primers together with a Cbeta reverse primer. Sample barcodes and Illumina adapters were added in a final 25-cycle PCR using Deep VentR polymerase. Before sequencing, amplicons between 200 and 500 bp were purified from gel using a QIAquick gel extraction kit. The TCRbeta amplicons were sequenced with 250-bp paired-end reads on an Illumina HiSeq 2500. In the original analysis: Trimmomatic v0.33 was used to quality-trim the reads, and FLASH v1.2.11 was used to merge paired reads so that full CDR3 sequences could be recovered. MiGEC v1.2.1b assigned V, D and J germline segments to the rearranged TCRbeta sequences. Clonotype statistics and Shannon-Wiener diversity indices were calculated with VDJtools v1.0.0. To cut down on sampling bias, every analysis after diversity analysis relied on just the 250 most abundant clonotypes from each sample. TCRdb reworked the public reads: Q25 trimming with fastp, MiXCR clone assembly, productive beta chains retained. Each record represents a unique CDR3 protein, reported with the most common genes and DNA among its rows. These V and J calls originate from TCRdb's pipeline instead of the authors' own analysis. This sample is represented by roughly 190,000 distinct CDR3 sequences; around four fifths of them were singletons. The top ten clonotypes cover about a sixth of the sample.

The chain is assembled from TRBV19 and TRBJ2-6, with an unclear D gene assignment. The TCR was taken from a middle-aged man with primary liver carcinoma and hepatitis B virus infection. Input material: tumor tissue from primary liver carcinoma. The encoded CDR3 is CASSIVMSGANVLTY. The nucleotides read TGTGCCAGTAGTATAGTCATGTCTGGGGCCAACGTCCTGACTTAC.